Below, one TCR beta chain is given with its context. The entry originates in a study of somatic mutations in cytotoxic T cells in rheumatoid arthritis. Germline V lookup: CDR1 LNHDA, CDR2 SQIVND (reference sequence). After removal of 5 bases from V and 3 bases from J, the junction contained 6 bases not matched to a gene. The CDR3 is 14 residues long. Clones were sequenced by immunoSEQ multiplex PCR, and TCRdb holds only the in-frame ones, with some missing. The top ten clones hold 15% of a sample with 19,000 or so clones, roughly nine tenths of them seen once. The J gene is TRBJ2-5, the V gene TRBV19, with 7 bases that match TRBD1. The TCR sequence derives from a man aged 35 to 55 in good health. The specimen was CD8+ T cells sorted from blood. CDR3 protein: CASSLVTGKETQYF. The DNA of the CDR3 is TGTGCCAGTAGTCTCGTGACAGGGAAAGAGACCCAGTACTTC.